This T cell receptor beta chain was sequenced for a study of cytomegalovirus exposure and HLA in healthy donors. Use of 60 Vbeta and 13 Jbeta primers characterized the PCR. Sequencing was performed with immunoSEQ multiplex PCR; in TCRdb, only in-frame clones are kept and a portion is missing. The sample holds around 140,000 clones, 82% seen once. CDR3 length: 15 amino acids. The chain links TRBV21-1 to TRBJ1-5; the table gives TRBD1 as D, unverified against the DNA. TRBV21-1 is reported as a pseudogene. The sample comprised PBMCs. The receptor's source is a male donor in good health and CMV-seronegative. The CDR3 DNA reads as TGTGCCAGCAGCGCCCGGACAGGTGGCAATCAGCCCCAGCATTTT. Residues: CASSARTGGNQPQHF.